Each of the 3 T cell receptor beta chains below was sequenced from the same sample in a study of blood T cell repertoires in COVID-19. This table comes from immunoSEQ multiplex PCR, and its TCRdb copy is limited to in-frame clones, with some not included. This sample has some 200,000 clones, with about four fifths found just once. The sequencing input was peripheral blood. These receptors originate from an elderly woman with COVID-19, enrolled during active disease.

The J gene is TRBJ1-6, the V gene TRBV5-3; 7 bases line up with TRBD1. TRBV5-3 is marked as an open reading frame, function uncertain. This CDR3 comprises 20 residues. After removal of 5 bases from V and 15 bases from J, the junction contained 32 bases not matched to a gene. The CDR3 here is CARRHRDSILPKRSQLNLHF. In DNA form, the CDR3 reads TGTGCCAGAAGGCACCGGGACAGTATTCTCCCTAAACGGTCCCAACTGAACCTCCACTTT.

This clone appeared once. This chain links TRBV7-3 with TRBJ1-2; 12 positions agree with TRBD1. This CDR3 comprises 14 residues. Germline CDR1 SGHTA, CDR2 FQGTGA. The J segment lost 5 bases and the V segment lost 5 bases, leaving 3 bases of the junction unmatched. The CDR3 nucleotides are TGTGCCAGCAGCCCGGGACAGGGGGCATATGGCTACACCTTC. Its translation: CASSPGQGAYGYTF.

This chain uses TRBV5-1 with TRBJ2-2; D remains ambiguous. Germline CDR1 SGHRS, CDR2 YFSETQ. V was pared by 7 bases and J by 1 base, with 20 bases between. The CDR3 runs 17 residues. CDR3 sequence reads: CASCPLPEQWNTGELFF. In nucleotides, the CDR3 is TGCGCCAGCTGCCCCCTCCCGGAGCAGTGGAACACCGGGGAGCTGTTTTTT.